These 26 T cell receptor beta chains were sequenced from one sample in a study of beta chain features in type 1 diabetes. Broader study findings: TCRB CDR3 length was moderately but significantly reduced in all four CD4+ subsets of Type 1 diabetes patients.

Their cognate antigens are unknown. The authors reverse transcribed all of the isolated RNA, so sequencing captured expressed TCRB transcripts. Here immunoSEQ multiplex PCR was the method, and the copy in TCRdb shows in-frame clones only, minus some. The table records around 150,000 clones, about a tenth of them present only once. What was sequenced was central memory CD4+ T cells from blood. All receptors derive from a man under 40 with type 1 diabetes.

The V and J genes are TRBV7-3 and TRBJ1-5; D is undetermined. The CDR3 has 13 residues. Germline V CDR1 and CDR2: SGHTA, FQGTGA. Trimming shortened V by 5 bases and J by 5 bases, and 10 bases separated the two germline ends. The CDR3 sequence: CASSQSIDQPQHF. The CDR3 DNA sequence: TGTGCCAGCAGCCAAAGCATCGATCAGCCCCAGCATTTT. Full variable domain (missing parts from reference TRBV7-3 and TRBJ1-5): GAGVSQTPSNKVTEKGKYVELRCDPISGHTALYWYRQSLGQGPEFLIYFQGTGAADDSGLPNDRFFAVRPEGSVSTLKIQRTERGDSAVYLCASSQSIDQPQHFGDGTRLSIL.

There are a few counts of this clone. The J gene is TRBJ2-4, the V gene TRBV18; no definite D call. CDR3 size: 12 residues. The germline V gene encodes CDR1 KGHSH and CDR2 LQKENI. The ends were cut back, 3 bases at V and 5 bases at J, with 5 bases in the middle. The CDR3 DNA reads TGTGCCAGCTCACCGGCGGAAAACATTCAGTACTTC. Encoded protein: CASSPAENIQYF.

The gene calls are TRBV29-1 and TRBJ1-3; D unclear. The V end lost 4 bases, the J end lost 2 bases, and 9 bases lay between the germline ends. CDR1 is SQVTM and CDR2 is ANQGSEA in the germline V gene. The CDR3 length is 13 residues. The CDR3 loop reads CSVGTEPGNTIYF. CDR3 bases: TGCAGCGTTGGAACGGAGCCTGGAAACACCATATATTTT.

V usage is TRBV7-8 and J usage is TRBJ2-2, with 7 bases fitting TRBD2. This CDR3 has 14 residues. Per the germline V gene, CDR1 is SGHVS and CDR2 is FQNEAQ. Trimming at V came to 3 bases and at J to 8 bases, leaving 6 bases not matched to a gene. CDR3 residues: CASSFPRELGELFF. The CDR3 nucleotides read TGTGCCAGCAGCTTTCCGCGGGAGCTAGGGGAGCTGTTTTTT.

The table lists this clone with a few counts. V usage is TRBV19 and J usage is TRBJ2-1; perhaps TRBD2 as D (6 bases). The CDR3 covers 15 residues. The germline V gene encodes CDR1 LNHDA and CDR2 SQIVND (reference sequence). V was clipped by 2 bases and J by 4 bases, with 12 bases between them. Here the CDR3 DNA reads TGTGCCAGTAGTATAAATAGCGGAGTTTACAATGAGCAGTTCTTC. Translated: CASSINSGVYNEQFF.

This clone occurred a few times. The V gene is TRBV4-3, the J gene TRBJ1-5, with D perhaps TRBD1 (5 bases). The germline V gene has CDR1 LGHNA and CDR2 YSLEER. The CDR3 is 16 residues long. The germline V and J ends were trimmed by 1 base and 6 bases, with 16 bases remaining between them. The CDR3 sequence is CASSQAAGMPPQPQHF. The CDR3 DNA sequence: TGCGCCAGCAGCCAAGCGGCAGGGATGCCGCCTCAGCCCCAGCATTTT.

This clone was detected many times. This CDR3 is also generated by other DNA sequences in the sample. The rearrangement joins TRBV25-1 to TRBJ2-2, with D uncertain. CDR1 and CDR2 (germline): MGHDK, SYGVNS. The length of the CDR3 is 13 residues. V lost 3 bases to trimming and J lost 1 base, with 3 bases between them. The CDR3 sequence is CASSERNTGELFF. In DNA, the CDR3 is TGTGCCAGCAGTGAGCGGAACACCGGGGAGCTGTTTTTT. Full variable domain (outside the CDR3, taken from reference TRBV25-1 and TRBJ2-2): EADIYQTPRYLVIGTGKKITLECSQTMGHDKMYWYQQDPGMELHLIHYSYGVNSTEKGDLSSESTVSRIRTEHFPLTLESARPSHTSQYLCASSERNTGELFFGEGSRLTVL.

This clone has more than one count but fewer than ten. The rearrangement joins TRBV5-1 to TRBJ2-6; 12 bases agree with TRBD1. Trimming at V came to 3 bases and at J to 3 bases, leaving 7 bases not matched to a gene. This CDR3 region has 18 residues. Germline V gene sequence: CDR1 SGHRS, CDR2 YFSETQ. The CDR3 loop reads CASSSAGTGGFGANVLTF. CDR3 sequence (DNA): TGCGCCAGCAGCTCAGCCGGGACAGGGGGCTTTGGGGCCAACGTCCTGACTTTC.

This clone was seen a few times. This chain uses TRBV30 with TRBJ2-3; 13 positions agree with TRBD2. V dropped 2 bases and J dropped 5; count of bases not matched to a gene: 7. Germline CDR1 reads GTSNPN; CDR2 reads SVGIG (reference sequence). The CDR3 is 16 amino acids. The CDR3: CAWSPGLAGVGDTQYF. The DNA for the CDR3 is TGTGCCTGGAGTCCCGGACTAGCGGGAGTAGGAGATACGCAGTATTTT.

J is TRBJ2-4 and V is TRBV4-2, with 8 bases lining up with TRBD1. This CDR3 has 16 amino acids. Germline loops: CDR1 LGHNA, CDR2 YNFKEQ. V shed 1 base and J 3 bases; nucleotides not matched to a gene: 5. The CDR3 here is CASSQGGGTGKNIQYF. CDR3 in DNA: TGTGCCAGCAGCCAAGGTGGCGGGACAGGCAAAAACATTCAGTACTTC.

The sample holds a few counts of this clone. This CDR3 reads CASSAGTGVNSYEQYF. The CDR3 DNA reads TGTGCCAGCAGTGCCGGGACAGGGGTAAATTCCTACGAGCAGTACTTC. The chain employs TRBV27 and TRBJ2-7, with TRBD1 identical over 10 bases. Germline CDR1 reads MNHEY; CDR2 reads SMNVEV (reference sequence). The junction had 8 bases not matched to a gene; V was cut back by 5 bases and J by 1 base. The CDR3 sequence is 16 residues long.

In this sample, this clone turned up a few times. The chain couples TRBV28 to TRBJ1-1; D remains unclear. Trimming took off 7 bases at V and 10 bases at J, with 19 bases between the two ends. There are 13 residues in the CDR3. Per the germline V gene, CDR1 is MDHEN and CDR2 is SYDVKM. CDR3 amino acids: CASILGGAEVAFF. The CDR3 coding sequence is TGTGCCAGCATCCTCGGAGGTGCGGAGGTAGCTTTCTTT.

The chain couples TRBV28 to TRBJ1-1; D is unresolved. This CDR3 has 11 amino acids. V dropped 5 bases and J dropped 4 bases, with 5 bases sitting between them. Germline CDR1 and CDR2: MDHEN and SYDVKM. The CDR3 DNA follows: TGTGCCAGCAGTGTCGTCACTGAAGCTTTCTTT. Residues: CASSVVTEAFF.

The chain carries TRBV28 and TRBJ1-4, with unresolved D. This CDR3 has 14 residues. Germline V gene data show CDR1 as MDHEN and CDR2 as SYDVKM. V lost 7 bases to trimming and J lost 2 bases, with 11 bases between them. Here the CDR3 reads CASTTVLTNEKLFF. CDR3 nucleotide sequence: TGTGCCAGCACTACAGTGCTTACTAATGAAAAACTGTTTTTT.

V usage is TRBV7-2 and J usage is TRBJ2-6, with a tentative D call TRBD2 (5 bases). The V and J ends lost 6 bases and 3 bases respectively, with 9 bases between them. CDR1 is SGHTA and CDR2 is FQGNSA in the germline V gene. The CDR3 covers 14 residues. CDR3 sequence reads: CASREDFGANVLTF. DNA of the CDR3: TGTGCCAGCAGGGAGGATTTTGGGGCCAACGTCCTGACTTTC.

This clone appeared once. The chain links TRBV28 to TRBJ2-2; 12 positions agree with TRBD2. CDR1 and CDR2 (germline): MDHEN, SYDVKM. This CDR3 region has 15 residues. V lost 4 bases, J lost 4 bases, and 1 base stayed unmatched. CDR3 in DNA: TGTGCCAGCAGTTCACTAGCGGGAGGCACCGGGGAGCTGTTTTTT. This translates into CASSSLAGGTGELFF.

V gene TRBV5-1 combines with J gene TRBJ1-2; 9 nucleotides match TRBD1. From germline, CDR1 is SGHRS and CDR2 YFSETQ. The V gene end was trimmed by 2 bases and the J gene end by 8 bases; junction bases not matched to a gene: 4. CDR3 length: 13 residues. CDR3 DNA sequence: TGCGCCAGCAGCTTCGACAGGGGGGCGGGCTACACCTTC. It yields the protein CASSFDRGAGYTF.

The chain carries TRBV6-5 and TRBJ2-2, with D perhaps matching TRBD1 (5 bases). The CDR3 runs to 14 residues. CDR1 MNHEY and CDR2 SVGAGI come from the germline V gene. Trimming took 6 bases from V and 0 from J, leaving 8 bases between them. This CDR3 reads CASSQGSNTGELFF. CDR3 nucleotides: TGTGCCAGCAGCCAGGGATCGAACACCGGGGAGCTGTTTTTT.

The V call is TRBV19, the J call TRBJ2-7, with D perhaps matching TRBD2 (5 bases). CDR3 length: 14 residues. From germline, CDR1 is LNHDA and CDR2 SQIVND (reference sequence). Trimming stripped 3 bases from V and 7 bases from J, with 16 bases between. CDR3 sequence reads: CASSIDRPSGEQYF. In DNA, the CDR3 is TGTGCCAGTAGTATTGACCGTCCCTCGGGGGAGCAGTACTTC. The full variable domain, completed using reference TRBV19 and TRBJ2-7, is DGGITQSPKYLFRKEGQNVTLSCEQNLNHDAMYWYRQDPGQGLRLIYYSQIVNDFQKGDIAEGYSVSREKKESFPLTVTSAQKNPTAFYLCASSIDRPSGEQYFGPGTRLTVT.

The rearrangement joins TRBV11-2 to TRBJ2-7, with 10 bases lining up with TRBD1. Germline V lookup: CDR1 SGHAT, CDR2 FQNNGV. There are 15 residues in the CDR3. V lost 4 bases and J lost 6; bases outside the gene matches: 9. DNA for the CDR3: TGTGCCAGCAGCTCCATGGGGGGACAGGGGAGCGAGCAGTACTTC. It yields the protein CASSSMGGQGSEQYF.

This clone was counted only a few times. The CDR3 protein is CAIRTADTQYF. CDR3 in DNA: TGTGCCATCCGTACGGCAGATACGCAGTATTTT. The J gene is TRBJ2-3, the V gene TRBV10-3; D call uncertain. Trimming cost V 8 bases and J 4 bases, with 7 bases left between them. The CDR3 covers 11 residues. The germline CDR1 and CDR2 sequences are ENHRY and SYGVKD.

The rearrangement joins TRBV4-2 to TRBJ1-1; D possibly corresponds to TRBD1 (6 bases). The germline V gene encodes CDR1 LGHNA and CDR2 YNFKEQ. The CDR3 sequence is 16 residues long. Trimming removed 0 bases at V and 3 bases at J, with 14 bases between. CDR3 region: CASSQDQNRDHTEAFF. The CDR3 DNA is TGTGCCAGCAGCCAAGATCAAAACAGGGATCACACTGAAGCTTTCTTT.

The chain links TRBV19 to TRBJ2-3; D is uncertain. Germline values: CDR1 LNHDA, CDR2 SQIVND (reference sequence). The CDR3 is made up of 14 amino acids. V was shortened by 3 bases and J by 3 bases, with 10 bases between the two germline ends. Here the CDR3 reads CASSIKRFTDTQYF. The CDR3 bases are TGTGCCAGTAGTATCAAGCGTTTTACAGATACGCAGTATTTT.

Here the CDR3 DNA reads TGTGCCAGCAGCGTACAGGGTCAGAGCAATGAGCAGTTCTTC. Protein product: CASSVQGQSNEQFF. The rearrangement joins TRBV6-4 to TRBJ2-1, with D possibly TRBD1 on 6 matching bases. Germline V CDR1 and CDR2: MRHNA, SNTAGT. V lost 6 bases and J 6 bases, leaving 15 bases between the germline ends. CDR3 size: 14 residues.

The chain links TRBV6-5 to TRBJ1-1, with 9 bases fitting TRBD1. This CDR3 spans 13 amino acids. J lost 5 bases, V lost 5 bases, and 3 bases had no gene match. The germline V gene has CDR1 MNHEY and CDR2 SVGAGI. The CDR3 DNA reads as TGTGCCAGCAGTCTACAGGGGGCAACTGAAGCTTTCTTT. The encoded protein is CASSLQGATEAFF.

The chain carries TRBV7-2 and TRBJ2-1; 14 positions match TRBD2. This CDR3 is built from 17 residues. The trim removed 5 bases at V and 5 bases at J, leaving 8 bases unmatched. Germline V gene data show CDR1 as SGHTA and CDR2 as FQGNSA. The CDR3, as DNA: TGTGCCAGCAGCGTACGACTAGCGGGAGGGAGGGACAATGAGCAGTTCTTC. The encoded protein is CASSVRLAGGRDNEQFF.